This T cell receptor beta chain was captured in a study of cytomegalovirus exposure and HLA in healthy donors. Findings of the study overall: Later on, an analysis found that several of the most significant clusters appeared to be linked to common viral pathogens, which included parvovirus B19. Donors were assumed by presence/absence analyses to have roughly uniform sequencing depth.

Turning to this clone: The antigen is not known.

PCR used 60 Vbeta primers and 13 Jbeta primers. Clones were read by immunoSEQ multiplex PCR, and TCRdb kept only the in-frame ones, dropping some. The sample has fewer than 60,000 clones, roughly 80% seen once. Healthy donors of bone marrow made up the group. This receptor was taken from a woman aged 40 to 50 in good health and CMV-seropositive. The sequencing sample was made of PBMCs.

Here the CDR3 DNA reads TGCGCCAGCAGCTTGAACTCAGGGTATAATTCACCCCTCCACTTT. It specifies CASSLNSGYNSPLHF. The V call is TRBV5-1, the J call TRBJ1-6, with D maybe TRBD1 (5 bases). The germline V and J ends were trimmed by 1 base and 4 bases, with 9 bases remaining between them. The CDR3 totals 15 residues. CDR1 SGHRS and CDR2 YFSETQ come from the germline V gene. Full variable domain (remainder filled in from reference TRBV5-1 and TRBJ1-6): KAGVTQTPRYLIKTRGQQVTLSCSPISGHRSVSWYQQTPGQGLQFLFEYFSETQRNKGNFPGRFSGRQFSNSRSEMNVSTLELGDSALYLCASSLNSGYNSPLHFGNGTRLTVT.